Included here is one T cell receptor (beta chain) sequence, with context. Its antigen remains unknown. Constant-region reverse primers amplified full-length variable regions, followed by semi-nested Nested Universal Primer A PCR. One entry per CDR3 protein, called by TCRdb with MiXCR from the 5' RACE reads. Of approximately 47,000 distinct CDR3 sequences in the sample, 28% are singletons; the top ten hold 2% to 2.5%. Germline V gene lookup returns CDR1 MNHEY and CDR2 SMNVEV (reference sequence). This CDR3 comprises 16 residues. J lost 7 bases, V lost 5 bases, and 11 bases had no gene match. Study findings and constraints: Tumor Treg TCRs overlapped most with tumor naive CD4+ cells.

This clonotype was obtained from a female donor with breast cancer. Sequencing was carried out using naive CD4+ T cells sorted from blood. Subset given: naive CD4+ T cells, CD4+CD45RA+CD25-. The rearrangement links TRBV27 to TRBJ2-3; 11 bases are shared with TRBD2. Here the CDR3 DNA reads TGTGCCAGCAGTACCGCCGGGACTAGCGGAAGAAATACGCAGTATTTT. As protein: CASSTAGTSGRNTQYF.